A single TCR beta chain is shown here with its context. The read is 3 residues too short to cover the CDR3 end, so that end is filled in from the germline J gene. Repertoires were generated with immunoSEQ multiplex PCR, while TCRdb's copy carries only in-frame clones and drops some. The table lists roughly 42,000 clones. The data originate from a study of T cells in women clearing cervical HPV infection. V lost 2 bases, J lost 6 bases, and 6 bases stayed unmatched. The germline V gene has CDR1 SGHTA and CDR2 FQGNSA. The CDR3 sequence is 14 residues long. The specimen was blood buffy coat. This sequence joins TRBV7-2 and TRBJ2-7; 8 positions match TRBD1. This sequence originates from a woman aged 18 to 75 with a cervical HPV16 infection that either progressed to CIN3+ or cleared (not recorded which). The CDR3 sequence: CASSLSQGAGEQYF. CDR3 DNA, as far as it was read: TGTGCCAGCAGCTTAAGTCAGGGGGCAGGCGAG.